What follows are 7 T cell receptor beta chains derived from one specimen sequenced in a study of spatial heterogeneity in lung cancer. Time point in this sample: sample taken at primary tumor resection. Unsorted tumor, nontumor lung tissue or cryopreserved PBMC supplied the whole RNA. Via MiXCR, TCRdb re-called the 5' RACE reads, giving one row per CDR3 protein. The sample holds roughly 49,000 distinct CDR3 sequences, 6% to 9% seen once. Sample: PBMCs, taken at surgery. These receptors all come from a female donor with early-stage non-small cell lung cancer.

CDR3 sequence reads: CASSQPGQGPNEQFF. The CDR3 DNA sequence: TGTGCCAGCAGTCAGCCGGGACAGGGGCCCAATGAGCAGTTCTTC. V is TRBV2 and J is TRBJ2-1; 10 bases match TRBD1. Germline lookup yields CDR1 SNHLY and CDR2 FYNNEI. With V trimmed by 5 bases and J by 6 bases, 7 bases remained unmatched. This CDR3 is 15 amino acids long.

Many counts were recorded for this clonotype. The CDR3 DNA follows: TGTGCCAGCAGCCAAGGGCTAGGGTCCGACGAGCAGTACTTC. Its translation is CASSQGLGSDEQYF. The chain uses TRBV3-1 and TRBJ2-7; D ambiguous. The CDR3 spans 14 residues. Looked up from germline, CDR1 is LGHDT and CDR2 is YNNKEL (reference sequence). Trimming pared 1 base from V and 5 bases from J, leaving 12 bases between.

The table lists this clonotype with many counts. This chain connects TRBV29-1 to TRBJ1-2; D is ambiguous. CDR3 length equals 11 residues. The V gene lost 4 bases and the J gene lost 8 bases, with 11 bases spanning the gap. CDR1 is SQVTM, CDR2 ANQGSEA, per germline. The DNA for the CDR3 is TGCAGCGTTGGAGAGCTCGGCGGCTACACCTTC. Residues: CSVGELGGYTF. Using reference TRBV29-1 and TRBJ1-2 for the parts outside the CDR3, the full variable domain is SAVISQKPSRDICQRGTSLTIQCQVDSQVTMMFWYRQQPGQSLTLIATANQGSEATYESGFVIDKFPISRPNLTFSTLTVSNMSPEDSSIYLCSVGELGGYTFGSGTRLTVV.

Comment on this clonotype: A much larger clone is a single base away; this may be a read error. The CDR3 loop reads CASSAQLLAFF. The CDR3 DNA follows: TGTGCCAGCAGTGCACAACTCCTAGCTTTCTTT. The chain combines TRBV2 with TRBJ1-1; no firm D call. In germline, CDR1 is SNHLY, CDR2 FYNNEI. The CDR3 has 11 residues. V lost 4 bases and J 10 bases, leaving 10 bases between the germline ends. The variable domain in full, completed from reference TRBV2 and TRBJ1-1, reads EPEVTQTPSHQVTQMGQEVILRCVPISNHLYFYWYRQILGQKVEFLVSFYNNEISEKSEIFDDQFSVERPDGSNFTLKIRSTKLEDSAMYFCASSAQLLAFFGQGTRLTVV.

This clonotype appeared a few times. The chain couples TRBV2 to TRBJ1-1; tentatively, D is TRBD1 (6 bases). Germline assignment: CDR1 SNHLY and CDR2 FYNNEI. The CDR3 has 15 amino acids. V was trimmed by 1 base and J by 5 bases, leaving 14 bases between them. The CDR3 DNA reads TGTGCCAGCAGTGAAGAGGGTGTAGGGGGGACTGAAGCTTTCTTT. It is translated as CASSEEGVGGTEAFF.

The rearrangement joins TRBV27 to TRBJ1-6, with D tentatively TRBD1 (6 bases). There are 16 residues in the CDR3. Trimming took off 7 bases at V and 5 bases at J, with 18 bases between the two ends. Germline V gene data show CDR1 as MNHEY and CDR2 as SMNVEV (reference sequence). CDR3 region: CASKGGLGADNSPLHF. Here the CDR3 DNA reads TGTGCCAGCAAGGGGGGGCTTGGGGCGGATAATTCACCCCTCCACTTT.

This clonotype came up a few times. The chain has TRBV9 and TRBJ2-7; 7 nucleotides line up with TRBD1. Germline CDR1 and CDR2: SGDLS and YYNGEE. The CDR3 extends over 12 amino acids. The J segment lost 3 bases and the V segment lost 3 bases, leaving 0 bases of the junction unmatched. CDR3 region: CASSAGGYEQYF. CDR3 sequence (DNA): TGTGCCAGCAGCGCAGGGGGCTACGAGCAGTACTTC. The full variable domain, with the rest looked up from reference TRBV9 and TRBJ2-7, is DSGVTQTPKHLITATGQRVTLRCSPRSGDLSVYWYQQSLDQGLQFLIQYYNGEERAKGNILERFSAQQFPDLHSELNLSSLELGDSALYFCASSAGGYEQYFGPGTRLTVT.